This T cell receptor beta chain was obtained from a study of CD8 T cells in Susac syndrome. V dropped 0 bases and J dropped 2; count of bases not matched to a gene: 2. The CDR3 consists of 16 residues. CDR1 is SGHRS and CDR2 is YFSETQ in the germline V gene. This clonotype was picked up one time. With random hexamers, reverse transcription was performed on roughly 0.45 to 1 ug of RNA. TCRdb independently ran MiXCR on the immunoSEQ multiplex PCR reads; one entry per CDR3 protein. The repertoire holds 150,000 or so distinct CDR3 sequences, with approximately 95% as singletons. The sequenced sample was CD4+ T cells from PBMCs. The sequence was collected from a human donor with multiple sclerosis. The gene calls are TRBV5-1 and TRBJ2-1; TRBD1 aligns across 10 bases. CDR3 DNA: TGCGCCAGCAGCTTGGTTGGGACAGGGGCCTACAATGAGCAGTTCTTC. It encodes CASSLVGTGAYNEQFF.